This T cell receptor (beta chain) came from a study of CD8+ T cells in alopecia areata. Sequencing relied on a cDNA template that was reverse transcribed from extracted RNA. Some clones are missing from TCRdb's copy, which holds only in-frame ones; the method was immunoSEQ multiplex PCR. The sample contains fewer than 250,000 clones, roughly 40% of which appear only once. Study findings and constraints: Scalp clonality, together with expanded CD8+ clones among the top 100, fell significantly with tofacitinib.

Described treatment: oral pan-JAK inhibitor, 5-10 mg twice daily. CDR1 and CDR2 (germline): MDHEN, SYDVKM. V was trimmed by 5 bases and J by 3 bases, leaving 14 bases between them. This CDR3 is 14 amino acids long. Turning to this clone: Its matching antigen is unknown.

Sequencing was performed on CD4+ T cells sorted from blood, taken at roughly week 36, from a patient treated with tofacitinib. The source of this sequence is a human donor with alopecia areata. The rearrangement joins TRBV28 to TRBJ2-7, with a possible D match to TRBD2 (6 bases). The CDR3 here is CASSPRRGLYEQYF. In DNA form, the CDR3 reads TGTGCCAGCAGTCCAAGACGGGGACTCTACGAGCAGTACTTC.